The 19 T cell receptor beta chains below were found in one sample sequenced in a study of T cell responses to AZD1222 COVID-19 vaccine. Only in-frame clones appear in the TCRdb table, and some are missing; sequencing was by immunoSEQ multiplex PCR. This sample carries about 110,000 clones, 85% to 90% of them seen once, and the ten largest clones take 2.5% to 4%. This specimen was peripheral blood, taken on day 0 of AZD1222 vaccination. The receptors stem from an adult in good health.

The chain has TRBV3-1 (or the pseudogene TRBV3-2) and TRBJ2-4; D is uncertain. This CDR3 region has 12 residues. Germline CDR1 and CDR2: LGHDT and YNNKEL (reference sequence). V dropped 8 bases and J dropped 2 bases, with 7 bases sitting between them. The CDR3 loop reads CASVSSKNIQYF. DNA of the CDR3: TGTGCCAGCGTGTCCTCCAAAAACATTCAGTACTTC.

The gene calls are TRBV3-1 (or the pseudogene TRBV3-2) and TRBJ1-1; D is perhaps TRBD1 (5 bases). The length of the CDR3 is 13 residues. The germline gives CDR1 LGHDT, CDR2 YNNKEL (reference sequence). V was cut by 9 bases and J by 0 bases, with 11 bases left in between. The CDR3 protein is CASAGQMNTEAFF. As DNA, the CDR3 is TGTGCCAGTGCGGGGCAGATGAACACTGAAGCTTTCTTT.

Here the CDR3 reads CASSMGNTGELFF. As DNA, the CDR3 is TGTGCCAGTAGTATGGGGAATACCGGGGAGCTGTTTTTT. The J gene is TRBJ2-2, the V gene TRBV19; D ambiguous. CDR3 size: 13 residues. The V gene lost 3 bases and the J gene lost 5 bases, with 7 bases spanning the gap. Germline loops: CDR1 LNHDA, CDR2 SQIVND (reference sequence).

The V and J genes are TRBV5-4 and TRBJ1-5; 8 bases line up with TRBD1. This CDR3 has 14 amino acids. Germline values: CDR1 SGHNT, CDR2 YYREEE (reference sequence). With 3 bases clipped from V and 4 bases from J, the junction kept 3 bases outside the gene matches. CDR3 nucleotide sequence: TGTGCCAGCAGCTCCGGGGACAGGAATCAGCCCCAGCATTTT. Amino acid sequence: CASSSGDRNQPQHF.

This chain uses TRBV19 with TRBJ1-5; 7 nucleotides agree with TRBD1. The CDR3 loop spans 14 amino acids. Germline V gives CDR1 LNHDA, CDR2 SQIVND (reference sequence). The junction had 11 bases not matched to a gene; V was cut back by 7 bases and J by 8 bases. CDR3 amino acids: CASIRGAREKPQHF. The DNA for the CDR3 is TGTGCCAGTATCAGGGGGGCGCGGGAGAAGCCCCAGCATTTT.

The V and J genes are TRBV5-4 and TRBJ1-5; 7 bases line up with TRBD1. Germline V CDR1 and CDR2: SGHNT, YYREEE (reference sequence). Trimming took 4 bases from V and 9 from J; bases not matched to a gene: 16. The CDR3 totals 16 residues. CDR3 amino acids: CASSRMGQSLSGPQHF. The CDR3 DNA follows: TGTGCCAGCAGCCGCATGGGACAGAGCCTTTCCGGGCCCCAGCATTTT.

This clone came up once. J is TRBJ2-7 and V is TRBV11-2; maybe TRBD1 (6 bases). This CDR3 spans 16 amino acids. V lost 2 bases to trimming and J lost 2 bases, with 16 bases between them. Germline values: CDR1 SGHAT, CDR2 FQNNGV. This chain's CDR3 is CASSLLSTGSPYEQYF. DNA for the CDR3: TGTGCCAGCAGCTTACTTTCGACAGGCTCTCCCTACGAGCAGTACTTC.

The chain recombines TRBV30 with TRBJ1-1; D gene unclear. Germline assignment: CDR1 GTSNPN and CDR2 SVGIG (reference sequence). CDR3 length equals 14 residues. V lost 2 bases and J lost 2, with 12 bases in between. The CDR3 region is CAWSIGPHNTEAFF. CDR3 nucleotides: TGTGCCTGGAGTATCGGGCCGCACAACACTGAAGCTTTCTTT.

V and J are TRBV6-5 and TRBJ1-4; 10 nucleotides align to TRBD1. The germline CDR1 and CDR2 sequences are MNHEY and SVGAGI. The CDR3 length is 16 residues. V lost 4 bases to trimming and J lost 8 bases; unmatched junction nucleotides: 10. The CDR3 region is CASSFTGTGVGEKLFF. CDR3 nucleotide sequence: TGTGCCAGCAGTTTTACCGGGACAGGGGTTGGCGAAAAACTGTTTTTT.

J is TRBJ1-2 and V is TRBV3-1 (or the pseudogene TRBV3-2); 7 bases line up with TRBD1. Germline V gene sequence: CDR1 LGHDT, CDR2 YNNKEL (reference sequence). The junction had 6 bases not matched to a gene; V was cut back by 0 bases and J by 8 bases. CDR3 length: 14 residues. CDR3 coding DNA: TGTGCCAGCAGCCAAGATGACAGGGCGGGAGGCTACACCTTC. It codes for CASSQDDRAGGYTF.

The chain joins TRBV6-5 to TRBJ1-3, with TRBD1 matching 9 bases. Per the germline V gene, CDR1 is MNHEY and CDR2 is SVGAGI. V trimming: 4 bases; J trimming: 0 bases; junction bases outside the gene matches: 1. The CDR3 is made up of 15 amino acids. This chain's CDR3 is CASSSQGASGNTIYF. CDR3 sequence (DNA): TGTGCCAGCAGTTCACAGGGGGCCTCTGGAAACACCATATATTTT.

There are a few counts of this clone. The chain carries TRBV7-8 and TRBJ2-2; 8 bases align to TRBD2. Trimming removed 5 bases from V and 5 bases from J; junction bases left unmatched: 7. Germline lookup yields CDR1 SGHVS and CDR2 FQNEAQ. There are 15 residues in the CDR3. The CDR3 DNA is TGTGCCAGCAGCCCGGAGCGGGGGCGAACCGGGGAGCTGTTTTTT. Translating it yields CASSPERGRTGELFF.

The genes are TRBV5-1 and TRBJ1-2; D not resolved. Germline assignment: CDR1 SGHRS and CDR2 YFSETQ. The germline V and J ends were trimmed by 0 bases and 3 bases, with 9 bases remaining between them. The CDR3 is 14 residues long. The CDR3 sequence is CASSLAAQDYGYTF. CDR3 DNA sequence: TGCGCCAGCAGCTTGGCCGCTCAGGACTATGGCTACACCTTC.

This chain uses TRBV5-1 with TRBJ1-2; 11 bases fit TRBD1. The CDR3 runs 16 residues. The V and J ends lost 4 bases and 4 bases, in that order; junction bases with no gene match: 9. CDR1 and CDR2 (germline): SGHRS, YFSETQ. This CDR3 is CASSTGTGGLAYGYTF. The CDR3 DNA reads TGCGCCAGCAGCACCGGGACAGGGGGGTTGGCCTATGGCTACACCTTC.

The chain carries TRBV20-1 and TRBJ1-4; maybe TRBD1 (5 bases). Germline V gene data show CDR1 as DFQATT and CDR2 as SNEGSKA (reference sequence). Trimming pared 3 bases from V and 5 bases from J, leaving 10 bases between. CDR3 length: 13 amino acids. The CDR3, as DNA: TGCAGTGCTAGTAAGGGGAGGAATGAAAAACTGTTTTTT. This gives the protein CSASKGRNEKLFF.

The chain couples TRBV2 to TRBJ2-3; 14 bases are shared with TRBD2. The CDR3 extends over 16 amino acids. Germline V gives CDR1 SNHLY, CDR2 FYNNEI. Losses at the gene ends were 7 bases for V and 2 bases for J; bases not matched to a gene: 5. CDR3 nucleotide sequence: TGTGCCAGCATGCCGGGACTAGCGGGGGACACAGATACGCAGTATTTT. Encoded protein: CASMPGLAGDTDTQYF.

The chain uses TRBV19 and TRBJ2-7; TRBD2 matches 8 bases. V gave up 3 bases and J gave up 9 bases; unmatched junction bases: 7. The germline CDR1 and CDR2 sequences are LNHDA and SQIVND (reference sequence). The CDR3 consists of 13 residues. The CDR3 nucleotides are TGTGCCAGTAGTATGAGGCGGGGGGAATCGCAGTACTTC. Translated: CASSMRRGESQYF.

The chain combines TRBV20-1 with TRBJ1-6; D gene uncertain. CDR1 and CDR2 (germline): DFQATT, SNEGSKA (reference sequence). V lost 3 bases and J lost 5, with 17 bases in between. The CDR3 is 16 residues long. CDR3 in DNA: TGCAGTGCTAGTAAGGGCAGGAGGTCGGATAATTCACCCCTCCACTTT. Amino acid sequence: CSASKGRRSDNSPLHF.

The V and J genes are TRBV21-1 and TRBJ1-2; TRBD1 was called by the table and not checked on the DNA. TRBV21-1 is described as a pseudogene. There are 12 residues in the CDR3. The CDR3 region has the DNA TGTGCCAGCAGCAGGGGCAGCTATGGCTACACCTTC. Residues: CASSRGSYGYTF.